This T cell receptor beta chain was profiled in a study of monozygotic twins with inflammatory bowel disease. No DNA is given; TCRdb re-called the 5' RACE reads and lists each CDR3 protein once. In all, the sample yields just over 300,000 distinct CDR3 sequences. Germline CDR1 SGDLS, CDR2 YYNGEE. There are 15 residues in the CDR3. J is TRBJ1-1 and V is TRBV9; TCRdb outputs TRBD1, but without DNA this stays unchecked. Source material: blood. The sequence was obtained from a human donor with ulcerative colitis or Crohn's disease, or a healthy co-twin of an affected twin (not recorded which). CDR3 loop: CASSVEPGRGTEAFF. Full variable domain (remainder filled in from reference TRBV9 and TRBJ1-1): DSGVTQTPKHLITATGQRVTLRCSPRSGDLSVYWYQQSLDQGLQFLIQYYNGEERAKGNILERFSAQQFPDLHSELNLSSLELGDSALYFCASSVEPGRGTEAFFGQGTRLTVV.